Below, 24 T cell receptor beta chains from the same sample are listed, as sequenced in a study of cytomegalovirus exposure and HLA in healthy donors. The PCR employed 60 Vbeta primers together with 13 Jbeta primers. The assay was immunoSEQ multiplex PCR, and TCRdb's table has in-frame clones only and misses some. The profile shows 150,000 to 200,000 clones, 70% to 80% of them singletons. Sample: PBMCs. The receptors were sampled from a man younger than 40 in good health and CMV-seropositive.

The V call is TRBV30, the J call TRBJ1-5, with a weak D call TRBD1 (6 bases). The V end lost 4 bases, the J end lost 2 bases, and 12 bases lay between the germline ends. CDR3 length: 14 amino acids. Germline CDR1 is GTSNPN and CDR2 is SVGIG (reference sequence). CDR3 region: CAWNAQGGNQPQHF. CDR3 bases: TGTGCCTGGAACGCACAGGGTGGCAATCAGCCCCAGCATTTT.

The rearrangement uses TRBV15 and TRBJ1-4, with D tentatively TRBD1 (6 bases). The V and J ends lost 0 bases and 3 bases respectively, with 11 bases between them. This CDR3 comprises 16 residues. CDR1 and CDR2 (germline): LNHNV, YYDKDF (reference sequence). CDR3 sequence (DNA): TGTGCCACCAGCAGAGATTTGGGGGCCGCTAATGAAAAACTGTTTTTT. Its translation: CATSRDLGAANEKLFF.

The chain couples TRBV7-9 to TRBJ2-5, with 8 bases that match TRBD1. After removal of 5 bases from V and 4 bases from J, the junction contained 6 bases not matched to a gene. There are 14 residues in the CDR3. Germline-derived CDR1 and CDR2 are SEHNR and FQNEAQ (reference sequence). The CDR3 coding sequence is TGTGCCAGCAGCCGGACAGGGATGTCAGAGACCCAGTACTTC. Translation gives CASSRTGMSETQYF.

The chain recombines TRBV19 with TRBJ1-1, with TRBD1 matching 7 bases. J was trimmed by 3 bases and V by 6 bases; bases with no gene match: 16. Germline lookup yields CDR1 LNHDA and CDR2 SQIVND (reference sequence). This CDR3 spans 17 amino acids. CDR3 nucleotides: TGTGCCAGTAGCCAGGGGGATATTTTCTCGGCGGACACTGAAGCTTTCTTT. Amino acids: CASSQGDIFSADTEAFF.

This clone was detected only a few times. The chain joins TRBV4-3 to TRBJ2-7; TRBD2 aligns across 15 bases. Germline V CDR1 and CDR2: LGHNA, YSLEER. The CDR3 loop spans 15 amino acids. Trimming cost V 4 bases and J 4 bases; bases outside gene matches: 2. As DNA, the CDR3 is TGCGCCAGCAGCCGGACTAGCGGGGGGGCTTACGAGCAGTACTTC. This translates into CASSRTSGGAYEQYF.

CDR3 region: CASSFGAVRTGEQYF. The CDR3 DNA reads as TGCGCCAGCAGCTTCGGAGCGGTACGGACGGGGGAGCAGTACTTC. This chain links TRBV5-1 with TRBJ2-7; possible D gene TRBD2, 5 bases. The CDR3 is made up of 15 amino acids. V lost 2 bases and J lost 7, with 19 bases in between. The germline gives CDR1 SGHRS, CDR2 YFSETQ.

V gene TRBV6-5 combines with J gene TRBJ2-7; D uncertain. Germline V gene lookup returns CDR1 MNHEY and CDR2 SVGAGI. CDR3 length: 15 residues. Trimming pared 6 bases from V and 5 bases from J, leaving 20 bases between. CDR3 amino acids: CASSPGRSGVDEQYF. For the CDR3, the DNA is TGTGCCAGCAGCCCAGGTAGGTCCGGTGTCGACGAGCAGTACTTC.

This clone has a handful of counts. The CDR3 here is CASSWTGRDQETQYF. The CDR3 DNA reads TGTGCCAGCAGTTGGACAGGGAGGGACCAAGAGACCCAGTACTTC. The V call is TRBV28, the J call TRBJ2-5, with D possibly matching TRBD1 (8 bases). CDR1 MDHEN and CDR2 SYDVKM come from the germline V gene. Deletions cut 4 bases from V and 0 bases from J, with 12 bases between. This CDR3 region has 15 residues.

The chain couples TRBV7-2 to TRBJ1-2; 7 nucleotides line up with TRBD1. The V gene end was trimmed by 5 bases and the J gene end by 5 bases; junction bases not matched to a gene: 8. The V gene's germline CDR1 is SGHTA and CDR2 FQGNSA. The CDR3 has 14 residues. CDR3 amino acids: CASSDNGQAYGYTF. The CDR3 nucleotides are TGTGCCAGCAGCGACAATGGACAGGCGTATGGCTACACCTTC.

The V call is TRBV27, the J call TRBJ1-6; a possible D gene is TRBD1 (6 bases). There are 18 residues in the CDR3. In germline, CDR1 is MNHEY, CDR2 SMNVEV (reference sequence). V dropped 6 bases and J dropped 13 bases, with 31 bases sitting between them. The CDR3 DNA follows: TGTGCCAGCAGACCTAAGGGGGTCCCCACGACTCCCATGGGGCCCCTCCACTTT. It yields the protein CASRPKGVPTTPMGPLHF.

The chain combines TRBV7-2 with TRBJ2-1, with TRBD2 identical over 7 bases. Trimming removed 1 base from V and 4 bases from J; junction bases left unmatched: 4. This CDR3 has 15 amino acids. The germline V gene encodes CDR1 SGHTA and CDR2 FQGNSA. CDR3 loop: CASSLVAGEYNEQFF. DNA for the CDR3: TGTGCCAGCAGCTTAGTTGCGGGGGAATACAATGAGCAGTTCTTC.

V gene TRBV30 combines with J gene TRBJ2-7; TRBD2 might be the D (6 bases). Germline V gene lookup returns CDR1 GTSNPN and CDR2 SVGIG (reference sequence). The CDR3 extends over 11 amino acids. V lost 4 bases and J 4 bases, leaving 8 bases between the germline ends. The CDR3 loop reads CAWNRGYEQYF. In nucleotides, the CDR3 is TGTGCCTGGAACCGGGGGTACGAGCAGTACTTC.

Only one count was recorded for this clone. The chain joins TRBV28 to TRBJ1-5; TRBD1 matches 11 bases. Germline V gene sequence: CDR1 MDHEN, CDR2 SYDVKM. This CDR3 contains 13 residues. V trimming: 5 bases; J trimming: 6 bases; junction bases outside the gene matches: 0. The CDR3 reads CASSGTGGQPQHF. The CDR3 DNA sequence: TGTGCCAGCAGTGGGACAGGGGGTCAGCCCCAGCATTTT.

The V gene is TRBV29-1, the J gene TRBJ2-7, with D perhaps TRBD1 (5 bases). CDR1 is SQVTM, CDR2 ANQGSEA, per germline. V was shortened by 7 bases and J by 2 bases, with 15 bases between the two germline ends. CDR3 length: 13 amino acids. The CDR3 loop is CSAWGGSPYEQYF. The CDR3 DNA follows: TGCAGCGCCTGGGGCGGCTCCCCCTACGAGCAGTACTTC.

The chain links TRBV6-6 to TRBJ2-2; D is possibly TRBD2 (7 bases). With 8 bases removed from V and 7 bases from J, the gap between germline ends came to 20 bases. This CDR3 has 15 residues. CDR1 MNHNY and CDR2 SVGAGI come from the germline V gene (reference sequence). CDR3 sequence (DNA): TGTGCCAGCCTGGCGGCGGGGGCTCGGGGCGGGGAGCTGTTTTTT. Amino acid sequence: CASLAAGARGGELFF.

The V gene is TRBV29-1, the J gene TRBJ1-4, with D unclear. CDR1 is SQVTM and CDR2 is ANQGSEA in the germline V gene. The CDR3 has 13 amino acids. Trimming removed 5 bases from V and 4 bases from J, with 11 bases in between. CDR3 nucleotides: TGCAGCGTTCGGTACACGGGTAATGAAAAACTGTTTTTT. This sequence encodes CSVRYTGNEKLFF.

The gene calls are TRBV27 and TRBJ1-2; TRBD1 matches at 8 bases. This CDR3 has 15 residues. Germline V gives CDR1 MNHEY, CDR2 SMNVEV (reference sequence). The J segment lost 4 bases and the V segment lost 0 bases, leaving 4 bases of the junction unmatched. CDR3 bases: TGTGCCAGCAGTTTATCGTCAGGGGGCTTCTATGGCTACACCTTC. Translating it yields CASSLSSGGFYGYTF.

The DNA of the CDR3 is TGTGCCAGCAGCCCCCCGCACGGGACTAGCGGGGTTAATGAGCAGTTCTTC. It codes for CASSPPHGTSGVNEQFF. This chain uses TRBV9 with TRBJ2-1; 13 bases agree with TRBD2. CDR1 is SGDLS and CDR2 is YYNGEE in the germline V gene. The CDR3 is made up of 17 amino acids. V shed 4 bases and J 7 bases; nucleotides not matched to a gene: 11.

This clone was observed a handful of times. The chain has TRBV10-3 and TRBJ1-1; D ambiguous. In germline, CDR1 is ENHRY, CDR2 SYGVKD. The V and J ends lost 4 bases and 2 bases respectively, with 8 bases between them. The CDR3 totals 13 residues. The CDR3 region is CAISGPVNTEAFF. In nucleotides, the CDR3 is TGTGCCATCAGTGGTCCAGTAAACACTGAAGCTTTCTTT.

This chain links TRBV6-1 with TRBJ2-2; 11 positions match TRBD1. CDR3 size: 15 residues. The germline V gene has CDR1 MNHNS and CDR2 SASEGT. V shed 8 bases and J 6 bases; nucleotides not matched to a gene: 8. The CDR3 coding sequence is TGTGCCAGCGGTGGGACAGGGGGGTTTGCCGGGGAGCTGTTTTTT. It yields the protein CASGGTGGFAGELFF.

This chain connects TRBV7-3 to TRBJ2-7, with D possibly matching TRBD1 (6 bases). In germline, CDR1 is SGHTA, CDR2 FQGTGA. V was clipped by 1 base and J by 5 bases, with 9 bases between them. This CDR3 has 13 amino acids. The CDR3 DNA sequence: TGTGCCAGCAGCTTAAGTGCAGGGGACGAGCAGTACTTC. The encoded protein is CASSLSAGDEQYF.

The rearrangement links TRBV30 to TRBJ2-2; 12 positions match TRBD2. With V trimmed by 4 bases and J by 7 bases, 10 bases remained unmatched. Germline V gene sequence: CDR1 GTSNPN, CDR2 SVGIG (reference sequence). The CDR3 runs to 16 residues. The CDR3: CAWTKGLAGGFGELFF. Here the CDR3 DNA reads TGTGCCTGGACCAAGGGTCTAGCGGGGGGGTTCGGGGAGCTGTTTTTT. The full variable domain, completed using reference TRBV30 and TRBJ2-2, is SQTIHQWPATLVQPVGSPLSLECTVEGTSNPNLYWYRQAAGRGLQLLFYSVGIGQISSEVPQNLSASRPQDRQFILSSKKLLLSDSGFYLCAWTKGLAGGFGELFFGEGSRLTVL.

The chain recombines TRBV7-6 with TRBJ2-2, with TRBD2 matching over 9 bases. Germline lookup yields CDR1 SGHVS and CDR2 FNYEAQ. The CDR3 has 16 amino acids. V was pared by 2 bases and J by 4 bases, with 5 bases of the junction left unmatched. As DNA, the CDR3 is TGTGCCAGCAGCTTAAGCGGGGGGATACTCACCGGGGAGCTGTTTTTT. Protein product: CASSLSGGILTGELFF.

The genes are TRBV9 and TRBJ2-5; TRBD2 matches 10 bases. The CDR3 covers 19 residues. J lost 2 bases, V lost 0 bases, and 13 bases had no gene match. Germline V gene lookup returns CDR1 SGDLS and CDR2 YYNGEE. The CDR3 DNA sequence: TGTGCCAGCAGCGTAGCGGGGGGCTCTAGCGGGGGCCATCAAGAGACCCAGTACTTC. This gives the protein CASSVAGGSSGGHQETQYF.